This record concerns one T cell receptor (beta chain) sequence. This sample was taken from a study of shared clonotypes between healthy human individuals. Germline V gene sequence: CDR1 SGHNT, CDR2 YENEEA. The J segment lost 7 bases and the V segment lost 5 bases, leaving 9 bases of the junction unmatched. The CDR3 length is 15 residues. Repertoires were generated with immunoSEQ multiplex PCR, while TCRdb's copy carries only in-frame clones and drops some. The sample yields some 2.3 million clones, about 92% seen once. This receptor was obtained from a man aged 18 to 29 in good health. Some clones in this sample may be carry-over from other donors' samples. The sample was naive CD4+ T cells from PBMCs. Noted subset: CD45RA+ positively selected. V usage is TRBV11-3 and J usage is TRBJ2-1; 9 bases match TRBD1. CDR3 sequence reads: CASSTGTGHTNEQFF. CDR3 sequence (DNA): TGTGCCAGCAGCACAGGGACAGGGCATACGAATGAGCAGTTCTTC.